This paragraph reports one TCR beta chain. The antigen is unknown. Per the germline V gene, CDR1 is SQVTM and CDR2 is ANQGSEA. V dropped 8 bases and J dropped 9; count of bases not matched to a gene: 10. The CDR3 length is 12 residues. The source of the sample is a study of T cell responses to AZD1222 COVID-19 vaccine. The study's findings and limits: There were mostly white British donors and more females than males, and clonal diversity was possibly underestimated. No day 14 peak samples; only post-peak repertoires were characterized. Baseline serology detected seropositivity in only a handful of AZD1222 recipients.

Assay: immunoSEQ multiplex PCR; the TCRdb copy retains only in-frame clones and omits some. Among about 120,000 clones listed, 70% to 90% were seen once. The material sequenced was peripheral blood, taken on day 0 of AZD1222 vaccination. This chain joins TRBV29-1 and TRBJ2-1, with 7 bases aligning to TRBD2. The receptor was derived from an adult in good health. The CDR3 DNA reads TGCAGCTCCAAGACTAGCTTGAGTGAGCAGTTCTTC. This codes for CSSKTSLSEQFF.